This T cell receptor (beta chain) emerged from a study of blood T cell repertoires in COVID-19. The CDR3 is 15 residues long. The germline gives CDR1 DFQATT, CDR2 SNEGSKA (reference sequence). The V end lost 3 bases, the J end lost 0 bases, and 12 bases lay between the germline ends. All enrollees were roughly 18 to 90 years old and from about 25 US areas. Participant-reported clinical history was the basis for cohort assignment. Donors of Cohort 3 who recovered were those that had two negative PCRs, clearance, or symptom resolution. The authors' processing: Cell counts per sample came from amplifying reference gene primers. The method was immunoSEQ multiplex PCR; TCRdb's version includes in-frame clones alone and lacks a portion of them. V and J calls plus clone size are reproduced from that table; the DNA served to infer D and trimming. The sample yields about 320,000 clones, about nine tenths seen once.

As regards this clone: This specimen includes other DNA sequences encoding the same CDR3.

The chain is built from TRBV20-1 and TRBJ2-1; D gene unclear. The sequence was collected from a man aged 60-69 years who had recovered from COVID-19. The sample was PBMCs or T cells enriched from blood (not recorded which). CDR3 coding DNA: TGCAGTGCTAGTTGGGCTGGAAACTCCTACAATGAGCAGTTCTTC. This translates into CSASWAGNSYNEQFF.